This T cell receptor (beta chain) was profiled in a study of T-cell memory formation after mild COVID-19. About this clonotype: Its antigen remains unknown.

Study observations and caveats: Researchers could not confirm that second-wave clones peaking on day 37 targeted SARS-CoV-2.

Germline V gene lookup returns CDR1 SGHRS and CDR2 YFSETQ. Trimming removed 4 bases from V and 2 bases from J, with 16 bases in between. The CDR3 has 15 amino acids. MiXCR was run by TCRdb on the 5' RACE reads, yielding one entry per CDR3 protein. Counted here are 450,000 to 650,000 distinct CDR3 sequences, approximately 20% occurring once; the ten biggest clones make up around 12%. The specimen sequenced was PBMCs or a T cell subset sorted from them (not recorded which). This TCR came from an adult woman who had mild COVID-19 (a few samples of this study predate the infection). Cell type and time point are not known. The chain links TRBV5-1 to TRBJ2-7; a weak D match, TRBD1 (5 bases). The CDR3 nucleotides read TGCGCCAGCAGCGTACAGGTCTCCGGGCCCTACGAGCAGTACTTC. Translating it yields CASSVQVSGPYEQYF. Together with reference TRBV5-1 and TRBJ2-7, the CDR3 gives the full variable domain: KAGVTQTPRYLIKTRGQQVTLSCSPISGHRSVSWYQQTPGQGLQFLFEYFSETQRNKGNFPGRFSGRQFSNSRSEMNVSTLELGDSALYLCASSVQVSGPYEQYFGPGTRLTVT.